This T cell receptor (beta chain) comes out of a study of T cells in tuberculosis. As for the study in general: Sequenced TCRs come from CD1B-GMM tetramer-binding T cells. IGRA-negative adolescents, IGRA-positive adolescents with latent tuberculosis and adults with active tuberculosis formed this South African cohort.

Profiled with immunoSEQ multiplex PCR; TCRdb holds only in-frame clones, not every one. The sample records fewer than 40,000 clones, 95% being singletons. To note about this clone: What it binds is unknown.

Germline CDR1 ENHRY, CDR2 SYGVKD. The CDR3 is 14 amino acids. With V trimmed by 6 bases and J by 1 base, 5 bases remained unmatched. Study-wide points: GMM-specific TCRs were nearer to active tuberculosis alpha repertoires, suggesting expansion. A GMM-specific repertoire classifier reached 75% to 90% accuracy, AUROC 0.90.

The chain couples TRBV10-3 to TRBJ1-1, with TRBD1 matching over 7 bases. The material sequenced was PBMCs. The TCR originated in a donor between 10 and 29 years old with latent tuberculosis or without tuberculosis infection. For the CDR3, the DNA is TGTGCCATCAGCGCCGGGACAGCGAACACTGAAGCTTTCTTT. Translating gives CAISAGTANTEAFF.